This T cell receptor (beta chain) was identified in a study of shared clonotypes between healthy human individuals. Study-level points and caveats: A few donors shared around 5.2% of their naive CD4 clonotypes.

In the naive CD8 group, cells lacked CD45RO and were positively selected for CCR7, so terminally differentiated effector memory CD45RA+ cells were left out. Assay used: immunoSEQ multiplex PCR; TCRdb lists only in-frame clones, some missing. The sample includes around 650,000 clones, approximately 96% of them seen just once. The V gene lost 1 base and the J gene lost 3 bases, with 7 bases spanning the gap. This CDR3 has 13 residues. Germline V gives CDR1 SGHAT, CDR2 FQDESV (reference sequence). In regard to this clone: Its antigen is unknown.

This TCR derives from a woman under 40 in good health. The material sequenced was naive CD8+ T cells sorted from blood. This rearrangement joins TRBV11-1 to TRBJ2-7, with D unresolved. The CDR3 reads CASSLDGFYEQYF. The DNA for the CDR3 is TGTGCCAGCAGCTTAGACGGTTTCTACGAGCAGTACTTC.